Described below is a single T cell receptor (beta chain) sequence and its context. Its antigen is unidentified. The data are from a study of identical twins. Template switching supplied a universal primer site; unique molecular identifiers were carried on the cDNA. TCRdb recomputed calls from the 5' RACE reads with MiXCR, one row per CDR3 protein. The sample yields 1.5 million or so distinct CDR3 sequences, about 30% seen once. This CDR3 comprises 15 residues. After removal of 4 bases from V and 6 bases from J, the junction contained 7 bases not matched to a gene. Germline-derived CDR1 and CDR2 are SGHTA and FQGNSA. Study observations and caveats: A cross-sectional statistical analysis, not follow-up of the same donors, supported the conclusions. Beta out-of-frame sequences showed weaker excess sharing between twins. For out-of-frame alpha sequences shared by twins, low generation probability was in excess.

The receptor comes from a newborn girl in good health. V usage is TRBV7-2 and J usage is TRBJ2-7; 12 bases are a match to TRBD2. The source material was cord blood. CDR3 region: CASSSTSGSFSEQYF. CDR3 DNA: TGTGCCAGCAGCTCGACTAGCGGGAGTTTCTCCGAGCAGTACTTC. The full variable domain, in which reference TRBV7-2 and TRBJ2-7 provide the parts outside the CDR3, is GAGVSQSPSNKVTEKGKDVELRCDPISGHTALYWYRQSLGQGLEFLIYFQGNSAPDKSGLPSDRFSAERTGGSVSTLTIQRTQQEDSAVYLCASSSTSGSFSEQYFGPGTRLTVT.